The clone carrying this T cell receptor (beta chain) was detected once. The antigen is undetermined. The PCR ran on 60 Vbeta and 13 Jbeta primers. In the original analysis: Among the unique TCR beta chains that a later analysis counted, about 81 million in all, around 11 million were shared. This table comes from immunoSEQ multiplex PCR, and its TCRdb copy is limited to in-frame clones, with some not included. V, J and clone size were drawn from that table, and D and trimming were deduced from the DNA. The table shows about 120,000 clones, with 70% to 85% occurring only once. This entry comes from a study of cytomegalovirus exposure and HLA in healthy donors. Findings of the study overall: For presence/absence analyses, sequencing depth was assumed to be roughly uniform across donors.

The CDR3 covers 15 residues. V shed 5 bases, J shed 4 bases, and the junction held 10 bases outside the gene matches. CDR1 is LNHDA, CDR2 SQIVND, per germline (reference sequence). The gene calls are TRBV19 and TRBJ1-1, with 7 positions matching TRBD1. The sample taken for sequencing was PBMCs. The clonotype comes from a woman between 45 and 65 years old in good health and CMV-seronegative. CDR3 sequence: CASSPRDSRTTEAFF. CDR3 in DNA: TGTGCCAGTAGTCCACGGGACAGCCGGACCACTGAAGCTTTCTTT.